Shown below are 20 T cell receptor beta chains from a single sample sequenced in a study of radiotherapy plus CTLA-4 blockade in lung cancer. Method: immunoSEQ multiplex PCR; TCRdb's copy keeps in-frame clones and lacks some. The sample has 40,000 to 45,000 clones, 77% seen once; the top ten hold under 3%. The specimen was peripheral blood, collected from a patient treated with radiotherapy plus ipilimumab. These receptors all come from a human donor with non-small cell lung cancer whose response to radiotherapy plus ipilimumab could not be evaluated.

The J gene is TRBJ2-7, the V gene TRBV5-5, with D tentatively TRBD1 (5 bases). V lost 7 bases and J 4 bases, leaving 15 bases between the germline ends. This CDR3 is built from 13 residues. Germline V CDR1 and CDR2: SGHKS, YYEKEE (reference sequence). CDR3 DNA sequence: TGTGCCAGCTCCAGACAGAGACAGTACGAGCAGTACTTC. Protein product: CASSRQRQYEQYF.

CDR3 in DNA: TGTGCCAGCAGTGAGCTAGCGGGGGGCACAGATACGCAGTATTTT. This gives the protein CASSELAGGTDTQYF. This chain uses TRBV27 with TRBJ2-3, with TRBD2 identical over 10 bases. Germline loops: CDR1 MNHEY, CDR2 SMNVEV (reference sequence). Trimming took 5 bases from V and 1 from J; bases not matched to a gene: 3. This CDR3 has 15 amino acids.

CDR3 amino acids: CASSLTGLTYEQYF. The CDR3 coding sequence is TGTGCCAGCAGCTTGACAGGGTTGACCTACGAGCAGTACTTC. V is TRBV7-9 and J is TRBJ2-7, with 7 bases that match TRBD1. CDR3 length: 14 residues. The germline V gene has CDR1 SEHNR and CDR2 FQNEAQ (reference sequence). Trimming at V came to 3 bases and at J to 2 bases, leaving 4 bases not matched to a gene.

The chain uses TRBV29-1 and TRBJ1-1, with 8 nucleotides matching TRBD1. Germline V CDR1 and CDR2: SQVTM, ANQGSEA. The V and J ends lost 7 bases and 4 bases, in that order; junction bases with no gene match: 5. The CDR3 contains 12 residues. Written as DNA, the CDR3 is TGCAGCGCCGACAGGGGCGGCACTGAAGCTTTCTTT. Translation gives CSADRGGTEAFF.

V is TRBV18 and J is TRBJ2-3, with TRBD1 matching 7 bases. The CDR3 extends over 15 amino acids. With V trimmed by 3 bases and J by 0 bases, 3 bases remained unmatched. CDR1 and CDR2 from the germline V gene are KGHSH and LQKENI. The CDR3: CASSPVQGSTDTQYF. The CDR3 DNA sequence: TGTGCCAGCTCACCCGTACAGGGGAGCACAGATACGCAGTATTTT.

The V gene is TRBV7-9, the J gene TRBJ1-2; 9 bases are shared with TRBD1. The CDR3 totals 14 residues. The germline V gene has CDR1 SEHNR and CDR2 FQNEAQ (reference sequence). Germline trimming cut 5 bases from V and 4 bases from J; bases unmatched to any gene: 5. The DNA of the CDR3 is TGTGCCAGCAGCCGAGGACAGGGGAGCTATGGCTACACCTTC. As protein: CASSRGQGSYGYTF.

This clone was seen a few times. This chain joins TRBV2 and TRBJ2-5, with 12 nucleotides matching TRBD2. CDR3 length: 17 amino acids. The V segment lost 2 bases and the J segment 4 bases; nucleotides outside the gene matches: 8. Germline CDR1 is SNHLY and CDR2 is FYNNEI. CDR3 region: CASSELGASGGAETQYF. CDR3 coding DNA: TGTGCCAGCAGTGAATTAGGAGCTAGCGGGGGGGCAGAGACCCAGTACTTC. The variable domain in full, completed from reference TRBV2 and TRBJ2-5, reads EPEVTQTPSHQVTQMGQEVILRCVPISNHLYFYWYRQILGQKVEFLVSFYNNEISEKSEIFDDQFSVERPDGSNFTLKIRSTKLEDSAMYFCASSELGASGGAETQYFGPGTRLLVL.

The genes are TRBV7-2 and TRBJ1-5, with unresolved D. There are 13 residues in the CDR3. Germline CDR1 and CDR2: SGHTA and FQGNSA. Trimming removed 5 bases from V and 5 bases from J, with 10 bases in between. Here the CDR3 reads CASSLGSDQPQHF. CDR3 DNA sequence: TGTGCCAGCAGCCTAGGCAGCGATCAGCCCCAGCATTTT.

The J gene is TRBJ2-1, the V gene TRBV28; TRBD2 might be the D (5 bases). This CDR3 is built from 16 residues. Germline V gene lookup returns CDR1 MDHEN and CDR2 SYDVKM. Trimming shortened V by 3 bases and J by 3 bases, and 15 bases separated the two germline ends. This chain's CDR3 is CASSFLGGLYYNEQFF. The CDR3 DNA is TGTGCCAGCAGTTTCTTGGGCGGGCTCTACTACAATGAGCAGTTCTTC.

This chain uses TRBV5-6 with TRBJ1-5; D might be TRBD1 (5 bases). The CDR3 is 17 amino acids. Trimming shortened V by 3 bases and J by 0 bases, and 16 bases separated the two germline ends. The germline V gene encodes CDR1 SGHDT and CDR2 YYEEEE. This CDR3 is CASSSLRGRHSNQPQHF. CDR3 DNA: TGTGCCAGCAGCTCCCTTAGGGGTCGTCATAGCAATCAGCCCCAGCATTTT.

A few counts support this clone. V usage is TRBV9 and J usage is TRBJ1-1; perhaps TRBD1 as D (5 bases). There are 14 residues in the CDR3. V lost 0 bases to trimming and J lost 4 bases, with 10 bases between them. Per the germline V gene, CDR1 is SGDLS and CDR2 is YYNGEE. The CDR3 DNA sequence: TGTGCCAGCAGCGTAGTAGGAGGGGTCACTGAAGCTTTCTTT. Amino acids: CASSVVGGVTEAFF.

The chain carries TRBV19 and TRBJ1-5; TRBD1 matches at 10 bases. CDR3 length equals 13 residues. Germline assignment: CDR1 LNHDA and CDR2 SQIVND (reference sequence). With 11 bases clipped from V and 1 base from J, the junction kept 2 bases outside the gene matches. The CDR3 DNA reads TGTGCCGGACAGGGGGGAAGCAATCAGCCCCAGCATTTT. This codes for CAGQGGSNQPQHF.

V is TRBV28 and J is TRBJ1-2; D possibly corresponds to TRBD1 (5 bases). There are 13 residues in the CDR3. CDR1 is MDHEN, CDR2 SYDVKM, per germline. Trimming took 4 bases from V and 3 from J, leaving 9 bases between them. The DNA for the CDR3 is TGTGCCAGCAGTTCGCCACAGGACTATGGCTACACCTTC. Translating it yields CASSSPQDYGYTF.

This chain links TRBV5-8 with TRBJ2-5, with 8 bases aligning to TRBD1. Germline trimming cut 4 bases from V and 6 bases from J; bases unmatched to any gene: 5. CDR1 and CDR2 (germline): SGHTS, YDEGEE. The CDR3 has 13 amino acids. The chain's CDR3 is CASSPDREKTQYF. The DNA of the CDR3 is TGTGCCAGCAGCCCGGACAGGGAGAAGACCCAGTACTTC.

V usage is TRBV6-5 and J usage is TRBJ1-6; 8 positions match TRBD1. The CDR3 spans 15 residues. Germline CDR1 is MNHEY and CDR2 is SVGAGI. Trimming removed 4 bases from V and 10 bases from J; junction bases left unmatched: 9. CDR3 residues: CASSSRQGARSPLHF. CDR3 nucleotides: TGTGCCAGCAGTTCCCGCCAGGGGGCAAGGTCACCCCTCCACTTT.

The chain joins TRBV27 to TRBJ1-5, with D possibly TRBD1 on 6 matching bases. The germline V gene has CDR1 MNHEY and CDR2 SMNVEV (reference sequence). CDR3 length equals 15 residues. Trimming left V 5 bases short and J 5 bases short, with 16 bases between. DNA for the CDR3: TGTGCCAGCAGTCCCGGACAGCCAGACCATCAGCCCCAGCATTTT. It is translated as CASSPGQPDHQPQHF.

This clone was seen only a few times. The genes are TRBV19 and TRBJ1-1; 7 positions agree with TRBD1. The germline gives CDR1 LNHDA, CDR2 SQIVND (reference sequence). V lost 6 bases, J lost 9 bases, and 10 bases stayed unmatched. The CDR3 is 13 amino acids. The CDR3 DNA reads TGTGCCAGTAGACCGGACAGGAAAGACAAAGCTTTCTTT. Protein product: CASRPDRKDKAFF. Combining the CDR3 with reference TRBV19 and TRBJ1-1 gives the whole variable domain DGGITQSPKYLFRKEGQNVTLSCEQNLNHDAMYWYRQDPGQGLRLIYYSQIVNDFQKGDIAEGYSVSREKKESFPLTVTSAQKNPTAFYLCASRPDRKDKAFFGQGTRLTVV.

This rearrangement joins TRBV6-1 to TRBJ2-7, with 10 bases aligning to TRBD2. Losses at the gene ends were 6 bases for V and 4 bases for J; bases not matched to a gene: 9. The CDR3 covers 15 residues. CDR1 is MNHNS, CDR2 SASEGT, per germline. The DNA for the CDR3 is TGTGCCAGCAGGCCAGGAAGCGGGGGGGTGTACGAGCAGTACTTC. Encoded protein: CASRPGSGGVYEQYF.

The chain links TRBV30 to TRBJ2-1, with a weak D call TRBD2 (6 bases). CDR3 length: 14 residues. V shed 8 bases and J shed 6 bases, with 20 bases lying between them. CDR1 and CDR2 (germline): GTSNPN, SVGIG (reference sequence). CDR3 DNA sequence: TGTGCCCGGTCATTCGGGACTCCCCCCAATGAGCAGTTCTTC. It is translated as CARSFGTPPNEQFF.

The J gene is TRBJ2-7, the V gene TRBV28; unclear D gene. Trimming took 5 bases from V and 0 from J, leaving 11 bases between them. The CDR3 has 14 amino acids. The germline V gene has CDR1 MDHEN and CDR2 SYDVKM. CDR3 nucleotide sequence: TGTGCCAGCAGTAACAGTGGAAGCTCCTACGAGCAGTACTTC. It translates to CASSNSGSSYEQYF.